One and the same sample provided the 16 T cell receptor beta chains below, sequenced in a study of cytomegalovirus exposure and HLA in healthy donors (dated by TCRdb to about 2017). The library was built by means of the immunoSEQ multiplex PCR assay. For the multiplex PCR, a mixture combining 60 forward primers for TCR Vbeta segments and 13 reverse primers for TCR Jbeta segments was used. TCRdb mirrors the immuneACCESS table, restricted to in-frame sequences. Some clones are absent from its copies; in checked studies, under half trace to an unresolved V gene, and the reason for the others is unknown. In all, the sample holds about 110,000 clones, and 65% to 85% of those were seen once. 0.2% to 0.3% of the sample is held by the ten biggest clonotypes. The source material was PBMCs. The receptors shown here come from a man aged 50 to 59 in good health and CMV-seronegative.

The chain uses TRBV29-1 and TRBJ2-2; a possible D gene is TRBD1 (6 bases). CDR1 and CDR2 (germline): SQVTM, ANQGSEA. Trimming left V 5 bases short and J 0 bases short, with 13 bases between. The length of the CDR3 is 15 residues. As DNA, the CDR3 is TGCAGCGTTTCAACAGGGCGTACGAACACCGGGGAGCTGTTTTTT. Protein: CSVSTGRTNTGELFF.

The chain employs TRBV7-9 and TRBJ2-7; D is perhaps TRBD1 (6 bases). This CDR3 has 13 residues. Trimming cost V 6 bases and J 0 bases, with 9 bases left between them. Per the germline V gene, CDR1 is SEHNR and CDR2 is FQNEAQ (reference sequence). The CDR3 sequence: CASRDRSSYEQYF. For the CDR3, the DNA is TGTGCCAGCAGAGACAGGAGCTCCTACGAGCAGTACTTC. Full variable domain (outside the CDR3, taken from reference TRBV7-9 and TRBJ2-7): DTGVSQNPRHKITKRGQNVTFRCDPISEHNRLYWYRQTLGQGPEFLTYFQNEAQLEKSRLLSDRFSAERPKGSFSTLEIQRTEQGDSAMYLCASRDRSSYEQYFGPGTRLTVT.

The J gene is TRBJ2-5, the V gene TRBV7-8; 7 positions match TRBD1. The V and J ends lost 5 bases and 4 bases, in that order; junction bases with no gene match: 10. CDR1 SGHVS and CDR2 FQNEAQ come from the germline V gene. This CDR3 is built from 15 residues. The CDR3 protein is CASSPTTGRGETQYF. The CDR3 DNA reads TGTGCCAGCAGCCCTACGACAGGGAGAGGAGAGACCCAGTACTTC.

J is TRBJ2-1 and V is TRBV7-2; the match to TRBD2 covers 10 bases. Looked up from germline, CDR1 is SGHTA and CDR2 is FQGNSA. The CDR3 totals 14 residues. V lost 3 bases and J lost 10; bases outside the gene matches: 6. Written as DNA, the CDR3 is TGTGCCAGCAGCTTCTCTAGCGGGAGTCGAGAGCAGTTCTTC. This codes for CASSFSSGSREQFF.

The chain employs TRBV6-5 and TRBJ1-1; D uncertain. The germline V gene encodes CDR1 MNHEY and CDR2 SVGAGI. CDR3 length: 13 amino acids. V shed 5 bases and J shed 1 base, with 8 bases lying between them. CDR3 loop: CASSENRNTEAFF. The CDR3 DNA is TGTGCCAGCAGTGAGAACCGGAACACTGAAGCTTTCTTT.

The chain links TRBV27 to TRBJ2-5, with 7 bases fitting TRBD1. The J call may be wrong; the DNA end is better matched by TRBJ2-7. There are 13 residues in the CDR3. CDR1 and CDR2 from the germline V gene are MNHEY and SMNVEV (reference sequence). The CDR3 DNA is TGTGCCAGCATGAGGGACAGTACCTACGAGCAGTACTTC. This codes for CASMRDSTYEQYF.

The rearrangement joins TRBV2 to TRBJ1-3; D unclear. The germline gives CDR1 SNHLY, CDR2 FYNNEI. V was trimmed by 7 bases and J by 4 bases, leaving 2 bases between them. This CDR3 is 10 amino acids long. The CDR3 protein is CASTGNTIYF. CDR3 nucleotide sequence: TGTGCCAGCACGGGAAACACCATATATTTT.

V usage is TRBV30 and J usage is TRBJ1-2; D perhaps matches TRBD1 (5 bases). The germline V gene encodes CDR1 GTSNPN and CDR2 SVGIG (reference sequence). Trimming removed 0 bases from V and 8 bases from J, with 13 bases in between. CDR3 length equals 13 residues. CDR3 loop: CAWSVTQGQGYTF. CDR3 in DNA: TGTGCCTGGAGTGTAACGCAGGGCCAGGGCTACACCTTC.

This chain uses TRBV27 with TRBJ2-2, with TRBD2 matching over 11 bases. V trimming: 6 bases; J trimming: 4 bases; junction bases outside the gene matches: 4. This CDR3 has 15 amino acids. Germline V CDR1 and CDR2: MNHEY, SMNVEV (reference sequence). The CDR3 DNA is TGTGCCAGCAGACTAGCGGGGGCTAGCACCGGGGAGCTGTTTTTT. Its protein product is CASRLAGASTGELFF.

This clone has only one observation. This chain links TRBV30 with TRBJ1-2; 10 nucleotides align to TRBD1. Unmatched junction bases numbered 8, after V lost 4 bases and J lost 6 bases. Germline CDR1 GTSNPN, CDR2 SVGIG (reference sequence). CDR3 length equals 14 residues. Here the CDR3 reads CAWNTGTGVNGYTF. The CDR3 nucleotides read TGTGCCTGGAACACTGGGACAGGGGTAAATGGCTACACCTTC. The full variable domain, with the rest looked up from reference TRBV30 and TRBJ1-2, is SQTIHQWPATLVQPVGSPLSLECTVEGTSNPNLYWYRQAAGRGLQLLFYSVGIGQISSEVPQNLSASRPQDRQFILSSKKLLLSDSGFYLCAWNTGTGVNGYTFGSGTRLTVV.

The chain has TRBV2 and TRBJ2-1; 10 positions agree with TRBD2. CDR1 SNHLY and CDR2 FYNNEI come from the germline V gene. V shed 6 bases, J shed 13 bases, and the junction held 6 bases outside the gene matches. The CDR3 runs to 12 residues. The CDR3 DNA sequence: TGTGCCAGCAGGACGGAGCGGGGGGGCCAGTTCTTC. Protein product: CASRTERGGQFF.

There are a few counts of this clone. The V gene is TRBV28, the J gene TRBJ1-1, with D perhaps matching TRBD1 (5 bases). The V end lost 6 bases, the J end lost 2 bases, and 19 bases lay between the germline ends. The CDR3 spans 16 residues. The germline CDR1 and CDR2 sequences are MDHEN and SYDVKM. The DNA of the CDR3 is TGTGCCAGCAGATCTTGGGTTGGAGGGGAAAACACTGAAGCTTTCTTT. Protein: CASRSWVGGENTEAFF.

This clone was recorded a few times. The chain combines TRBV7-5 with TRBJ1-5; the table names TRBD1, a call not compared with the DNA. TRBV7-5 is termed a pseudogene. This CDR3 spans 15 amino acids. CDR3 DNA: TGTGCCAGAAGCCCGGGACAGGGGCGTATAAAGCCCCAGCATTTT. It specifies CARSPGQGRIKPQHF.

This rearrangement joins TRBV5-1 to TRBJ1-1; D is undetermined. The germline V gene encodes CDR1 SGHRS and CDR2 YFSETQ. V was shortened by 0 bases and J by 10 bases, with 13 bases between the two germline ends. CDR3 length: 13 amino acids. Here the CDR3 DNA reads TGCGCCAGCAGCTTGGATCGGTCCCACCGAGCTTTCTTT. Residues: CASSLDRSHRAFF. The whole variable domain, filled in from reference TRBV5-1 and TRBJ1-1, reads KAGVTQTPRYLIKTRGQQVTLSCSPISGHRSVSWYQQTPGQGLQFLFEYFSETQRNKGNFPGRFSGRQFSNSRSEMNVSTLELGDSALYLCASSLDRSHRAFFGQGTRLTVV.

Written as DNA, the CDR3 is TGTGCCAGCAGTCCGAGACAATCGCTGAACACTGAAGCTTTCTTT. It is translated as CASSPRQSLNTEAFF. The chain has TRBV6-1 and TRBJ1-1; D gene ambiguous. Trimming took off 5 bases at V and 0 bases at J, with 13 bases between the two ends. The germline V gene has CDR1 MNHNS and CDR2 SASEGT. The CDR3 spans 15 residues.

The chain employs TRBV21-1 and TRBJ1-5; the table's D gene call, TRBD1, was not cross checked with the DNA. TRBV21-1 is tagged as a pseudogene. The CDR3 covers 17 residues. The CDR3 bases are TGTGCCAGCAGTCTCTCCAAGGGGGTGTATAGCAATCAGCCCCAGCATTTT. Translation gives CASSLSKGVYSNQPQHF.